This entry is about one T cell receptor (beta chain). No antigen is known for it. The data derive from a study of T cells in tuberculosis. Study-level information: A South African cohort included IGRA-negative adolescents, latently infected IGRA-positive adolescents and adults with active tuberculosis.

Each clinical donor contributed on average about 92,000 T cells from unsorted cryopreserved PBMC. V lost 0 bases and J lost 4, with 13 bases in between. The CDR3 sequence is 16 residues long. The germline gives CDR1 MGHRA, CDR2 YSYEKL. This table comes from immunoSEQ multiplex PCR, and its TCRdb copy is limited to in-frame clones, with some not included. The table shows roughly 40,000 clones, with 95% occurring only once. Study-wide points: Active tuberculosis TCR-alpha repertoires lay closer to GMM-specific TCRs than IGRA-negative controls, suggesting clonal expansion. The TCR-beta difference was not significant; alpha differences partly reflected length.

Sequenced sample: PBMCs. This receptor was obtained from a donor aged 10 to 29 with latent tuberculosis or without tuberculosis infection. The J gene is TRBJ1-5, the V gene TRBV4-1; D gene ambiguous. The CDR3 here is CASSQDASNRNQPQHF. In DNA, the CDR3 is TGCGCCAGCAGCCAAGACGCCTCAAACAGAAATCAGCCCCAGCATTTT.